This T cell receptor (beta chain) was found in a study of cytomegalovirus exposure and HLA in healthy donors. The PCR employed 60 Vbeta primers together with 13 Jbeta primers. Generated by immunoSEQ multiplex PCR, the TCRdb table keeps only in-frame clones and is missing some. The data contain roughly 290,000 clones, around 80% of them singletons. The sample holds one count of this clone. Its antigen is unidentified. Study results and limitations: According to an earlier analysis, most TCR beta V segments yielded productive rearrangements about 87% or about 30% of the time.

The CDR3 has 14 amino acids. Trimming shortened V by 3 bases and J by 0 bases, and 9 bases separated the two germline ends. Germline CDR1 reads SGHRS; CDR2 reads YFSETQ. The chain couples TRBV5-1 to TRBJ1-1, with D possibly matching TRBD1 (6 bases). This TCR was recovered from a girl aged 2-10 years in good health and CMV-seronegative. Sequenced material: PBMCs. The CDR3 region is CASSSRDMNTEAFF. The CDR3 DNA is TGCGCCAGCAGCTCCCGGGACATGAACACTGAAGCTTTCTTT.